This TCR beta chain emerged from a study of Graves' ophthalmopathy and Graves' hyperthyroidism. This clonotype has just a few counts. RNA transcripts were the template, and TCR beta CDR3 regions were amplified from them. An opening RT-PCR round employed HTBI primers and preceded a second-round multiplex PCR. TCRdb used MiXCR to reprocess the multiplex PCR reads, holding one entry per CDR3 protein. The sample shows 400,000 to 500,000 distinct CDR3 sequences, about 21% of them seen only once. The CDR3 totals 17 residues. Germline V gene data show CDR1 as MNHEY and CDR2 as SVGEGT. V dropped 0 bases and J dropped 3; count of bases not matched to a gene: 4.

The rearrangement links TRBV6-2 or TRBV6-3 to TRBJ2-7; 14 bases line up with TRBD2. The sequencing input was peripheral blood. The receptor comes from a woman younger than 30 with stable Graves' hyperthyroidism. CDR3 sequence: CASSYSTSGRVNYEQYF. The CDR3 region has the DNA TGTGCCAGCAGTTACTCGACTAGCGGGAGGGTGAACTACGAGCAGTACTTC.